The 14 T cell receptor beta chains below were found in one sample sequenced in a study of CD8 T cells in ankylosing spondylitis. TCRdb fed the 5' RACE reads into MiXCR, producing one record per CDR3 protein. The data contain 240,000 or so distinct CDR3 sequences, 7.5% to 9% of them singletons. Material: blood, either unsorted or a sorted T cell fraction (not recorded which). The receptors were gathered from a male donor with ankylosing spondylitis or in good health (not recorded which).

In its sample, this clonotype was seen a few times. CDR3 in amino acids: CSARDGVQPQHF. The DNA of the CDR3 is TGCAGTGCTAGAGATGGGGTTCAGCCCCAGCATTTT. The chain combines TRBV20-1 with TRBJ1-5, with D unclear. V gave up 0 bases and J gave up 6 bases, with 6 bases separating them. The CDR3 has 12 amino acids. Germline-derived CDR1 and CDR2 are DFQATT and SNEGSKA (reference sequence).

This clonotype was recorded many times. The chain links TRBV5-8 to TRBJ2-3; the match to TRBD2 covers 8 bases. Unmatched junction bases numbered 9, after V lost 1 base and J lost 11 bases. The CDR3 covers 14 residues. CDR1 and CDR2 from the germline V gene are SGHTS and YDEGEE. Here the CDR3 reads CASSLHAGLAGQYF. CDR3 DNA: TGTGCCAGCAGCTTGCATGCCGGGCTAGCGGGGCAGTATTTT.

In its sample, this clonotype was seen many times. The chain links TRBV12-3 or TRBV12-4 to TRBJ1-2, with D unclear. V was pared by 11 bases and J by 0 bases, with 19 bases between. The CDR3 contains 15 residues. The CDR3 DNA reads TGTGCCGGACCAACCGGATCCTATTCTAACTATGGCTACACCTTC. It yields the protein CAGPTGSYSNYGYTF.

This clonotype was counted ten times or more. The chain employs TRBV7-8 and TRBJ2-7; tentative D call: TRBD1 (5 bases). The CDR3 length is 15 residues. V was clipped by 1 base and J by 6 bases, with 16 bases between them. Germline V gives CDR1 SGHVS, CDR2 FQNEAQ. In DNA, the CDR3 is TGTGCCAGCAGCTTAGTAGGGGCAGGGATAGTCGAGCAGTACTTC. Its translation is CASSLVGAGIVEQYF.

This clonotype was picked up many times. CDR3 in DNA: TGTGCCAGCAGCTTAGGAGTGGGCAGTCAAGAGACCCAGTACTTC. Translated, it gives CASSLGVGSQETQYF. The chain combines TRBV7-2 with TRBJ2-5, with unresolved D. V was trimmed by 1 base and J by 2 bases, leaving 11 bases between them. This CDR3 comprises 15 residues. The germline gives CDR1 SGHTA, CDR2 FQGNSA.

This clonotype was detected only a few times. V usage is TRBV2 and J usage is TRBJ1-2; no clear D. The V and J ends lost 3 bases and 5 bases respectively, with 13 bases between them. CDR1 and CDR2 (germline): SNHLY, FYNNEI. The CDR3 is 14 amino acids. The CDR3: CASSEDRPVYGYTF. CDR3 nucleotides: TGTGCCAGCAGTGAGGATCGCCCCGTGTATGGCTACACCTTC.

There are many counts of this clonotype. The DNA for the CDR3 is TGTGCCAGCAGCTTAATGTATTCGGGCAGGGGGCTCGGTGGCTACACCTTC. Residues: CASSLMYSGRGLGGYTF. The chain joins TRBV7-2 to TRBJ1-2; 8 bases match TRBD1. The CDR3 spans 17 residues. CDR1 is SGHTA and CDR2 is FQGNSA in the germline V gene. After removal of 2 bases from V and 7 bases from J, the junction contained 15 bases not matched to a gene.

In its sample, this clonotype was seen many times. The chain uses TRBV18 and TRBJ1-1, with a weak D call TRBD1 (5 bases). The CDR3 is 13 amino acids. Trimming removed 6 bases at V and 4 bases at J, with 12 bases between. Germline CDR1 KGHSH, CDR2 LQKENI. The DNA for the CDR3 is TGTGCCAGCTCTAGTAACGGGGGCACTGAAGCTTTCTTT. This gives the protein CASSSNGGTEAFF. Together with reference TRBV18 and TRBJ1-1, the CDR3 gives the full variable domain: NAGVMQNPRHLVRRRGQEARLRCSPMKGHSHVYWYRQLPEEGLKFMVYLQKENIIDESGMPKERFSAEFPKEGPSILRIQQVVRGDSAAYFCASSSNGGTEAFFGQGTRLTVV.

The chain uses TRBV5-1 and TRBJ2-4; D possibly corresponds to TRBD2 (5 bases). The CDR3 is made up of 13 amino acids. The V end lost 2 bases, the J end lost 7 bases, and 10 bases lay between the germline ends. Germline values: CDR1 SGHRS, CDR2 YFSETQ. CDR3 coding DNA: TGCGCCAGCAGCTTTGAGGGTGGGAACATTCAGTACTTC. It codes for CASSFEGGNIQYF.

Turning to this clonotype: This could be a read error, since a much larger clone is one nucleotide away. This rearrangement joins TRBV20-1 to TRBJ2-1, with D maybe TRBD2 (5 bases). Per germline, CDR1 DFQATT and CDR2 SNEGSKA (reference sequence). The CDR3 length is 15 residues. CDR3 protein: CSATMAGRSYNEQIF. The CDR3 nucleotides read TGCAGTGCTACGATGGCGGGTCGCTCCTACAATGAGCAGATCTTC.

This clonotype has ten or more counts. The chain has TRBV18 and TRBJ2-6, with unresolved D. CDR3 size: 15 residues. Deletions cut 6 bases from V and 0 bases from J, with 9 bases between. Germline lookup yields CDR1 KGHSH and CDR2 LQKENI. The CDR3 reads CASSPWSSGANVLTF. The CDR3 region has the DNA TGTGCCAGCTCCCCCTGGAGCTCTGGGGCCAACGTCCTGACTTTC.

This clonotype was found many times. The J gene is TRBJ1-1, the V gene TRBV7-2; a weak D match, TRBD1 (6 bases). This CDR3 contains 15 residues. V dropped 5 bases and J dropped 0 bases, with 13 bases sitting between them. The germline V gene has CDR1 SGHTA and CDR2 FQGNSA. In DNA, the CDR3 is TGTGCCAGCAGCCCAACTGGGGGCTTGAACACTGAAGCTTTCTTT. This gives the protein CASSPTGGLNTEAFF.

V usage is TRBV6-2 or TRBV6-3 and J usage is TRBJ2-7, with D possibly being TRBD1 or TRBD2 (5 bases each). The germline CDR1 and CDR2 sequences are MNHEY and SVGEGT. V lost 6 bases and J lost 1, with 13 bases in between. The CDR3 consists of 14 residues. This chain's CDR3 is CASSWGRQSYEQYF. DNA of the CDR3: TGTGCCAGCAGCTGGGGACGCCAGTCCTACGAGCAGTACTTC.

In this sample, this clonotype turned up many times. The rearrangement links TRBV7-2 to TRBJ2-3; a weak D match, TRBD2 (5 bases). Deletions cut 2 bases from V and 2 bases from J, with 11 bases between. The V gene's germline CDR1 is SGHTA and CDR2 FQGNSA. The CDR3 contains 15 residues. CDR3 in amino acids: CASSLNPGNTDTQYF. The DNA for the CDR3 is TGTGCCAGCAGCTTAAACCCGGGGAACACAGATACGCAGTATTTT.